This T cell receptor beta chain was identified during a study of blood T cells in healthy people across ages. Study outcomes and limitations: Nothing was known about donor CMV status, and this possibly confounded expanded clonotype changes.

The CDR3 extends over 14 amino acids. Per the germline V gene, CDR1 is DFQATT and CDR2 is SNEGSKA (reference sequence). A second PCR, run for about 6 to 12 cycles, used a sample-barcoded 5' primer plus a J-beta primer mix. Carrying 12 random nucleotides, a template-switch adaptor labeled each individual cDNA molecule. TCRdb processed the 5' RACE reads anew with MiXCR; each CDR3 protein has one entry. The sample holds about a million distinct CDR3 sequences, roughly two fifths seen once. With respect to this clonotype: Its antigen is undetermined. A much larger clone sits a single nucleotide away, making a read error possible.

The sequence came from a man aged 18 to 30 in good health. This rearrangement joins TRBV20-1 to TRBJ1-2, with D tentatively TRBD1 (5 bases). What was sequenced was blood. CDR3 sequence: CSAGDSTENYGYTF. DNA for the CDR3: TGCAGTGCTGGAGATTCGACAGAGAACTATGGCTACACCTTC.